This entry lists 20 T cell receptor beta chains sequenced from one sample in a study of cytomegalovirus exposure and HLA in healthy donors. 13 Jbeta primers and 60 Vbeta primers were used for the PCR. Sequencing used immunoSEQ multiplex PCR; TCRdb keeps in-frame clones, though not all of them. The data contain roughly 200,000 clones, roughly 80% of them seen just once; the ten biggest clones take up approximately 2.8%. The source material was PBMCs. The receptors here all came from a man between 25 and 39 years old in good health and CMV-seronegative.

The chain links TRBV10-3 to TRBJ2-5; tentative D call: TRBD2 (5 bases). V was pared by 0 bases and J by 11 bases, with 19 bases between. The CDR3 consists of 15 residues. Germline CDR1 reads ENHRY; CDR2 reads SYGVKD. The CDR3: CAISESTRQVREQYF. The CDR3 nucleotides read TGTGCCATCAGTGAGTCGACTCGGCAGGTTAGGGAGCAGTACTTC.

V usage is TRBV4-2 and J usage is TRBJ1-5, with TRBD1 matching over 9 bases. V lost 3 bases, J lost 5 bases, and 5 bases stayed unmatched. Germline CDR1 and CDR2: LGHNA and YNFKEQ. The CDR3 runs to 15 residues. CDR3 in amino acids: CASSQGRTGDQPQHF. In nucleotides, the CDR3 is TGTGCCAGCAGCCAGGGTAGGACAGGGGATCAGCCCCAGCATTTT.

For the CDR3, the DNA is TGTGCCAGCAGTTCAACGACGGTGGCGGGTTATGGCTACACCTTC. This codes for CASSSTTVAGYGYTF. The chain employs TRBV28 and TRBJ1-2; D remains ambiguous. The CDR3 is 15 residues long. V lost 4 bases to trimming and J lost 5 bases, with 17 bases between them. Per germline, CDR1 MDHEN and CDR2 SYDVKM.

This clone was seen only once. The CDR3, as DNA: TGTGCCAGTAGTGGGGACAGGTCCTACAATGAGCAGTTCTTC. This translates into CASSGDRSYNEQFF. This sequence joins TRBV19 and TRBJ2-1; TRBD1 agrees at 8 bases. V lost 5 bases, J lost 1 base, and 1 base stayed unmatched. The CDR3 extends over 14 amino acids. Germline V gene sequence: CDR1 LNHDA, CDR2 SQIVND (reference sequence).

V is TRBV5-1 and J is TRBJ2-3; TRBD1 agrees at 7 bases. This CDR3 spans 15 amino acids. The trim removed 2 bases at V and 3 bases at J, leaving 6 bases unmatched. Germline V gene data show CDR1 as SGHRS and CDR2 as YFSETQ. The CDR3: CASSLRDSRTDTQYF. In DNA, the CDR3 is TGCGCCAGCAGCTTACGGGACAGTAGGACAGATACGCAGTATTTT.

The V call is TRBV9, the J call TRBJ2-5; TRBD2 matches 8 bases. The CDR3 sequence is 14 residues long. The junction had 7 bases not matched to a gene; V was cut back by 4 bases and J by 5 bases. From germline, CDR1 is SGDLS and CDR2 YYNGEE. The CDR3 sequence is CASSLAGGGETQYF. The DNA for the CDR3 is TGTGCCAGCAGCCTTGCGGGGGGAGGGGAGACCCAGTACTTC.

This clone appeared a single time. This CDR3 is CASSLRTSGGADTQYF. The CDR3, as DNA: TGTGCCAGCAGCTTAAGGACTAGCGGGGGGGCGGATACGCAGTATTTT. V gene TRBV9 combines with J gene TRBJ2-3; 15 bases fit TRBD2. The CDR3 consists of 16 residues. Trimming cost V 4 bases and J 6 bases; bases outside gene matches: 6. CDR1 and CDR2 from the germline V gene are SGDLS and YYNGEE.

The CDR3 DNA follows: TGTGCCAGCTCACCACAGGGGGAATTAAACACCATATATTTT. It specifies CASSPQGELNTIYF. The chain links TRBV18 to TRBJ1-3, with a weak D call TRBD1 (6 bases). V dropped 1 base and J dropped 6 bases, with 10 bases sitting between them. Germline V gives CDR1 KGHSH, CDR2 LQKENI. The CDR3 is 14 residues long.

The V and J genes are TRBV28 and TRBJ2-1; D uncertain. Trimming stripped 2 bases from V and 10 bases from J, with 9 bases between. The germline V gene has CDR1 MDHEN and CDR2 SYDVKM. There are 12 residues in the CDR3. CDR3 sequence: CASSLPGSEQFF. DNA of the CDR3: TGTGCCAGCAGTTTACCCGGGTCGGAGCAGTTCTTC.

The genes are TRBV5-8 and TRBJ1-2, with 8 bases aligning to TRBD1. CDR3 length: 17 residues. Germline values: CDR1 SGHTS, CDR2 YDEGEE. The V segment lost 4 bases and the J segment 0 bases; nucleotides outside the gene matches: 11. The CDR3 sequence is CASSPRDRTTANYGYTF. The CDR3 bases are TGTGCCAGCAGCCCGAGGGACAGGACTACGGCTAACTATGGCTACACCTTC.

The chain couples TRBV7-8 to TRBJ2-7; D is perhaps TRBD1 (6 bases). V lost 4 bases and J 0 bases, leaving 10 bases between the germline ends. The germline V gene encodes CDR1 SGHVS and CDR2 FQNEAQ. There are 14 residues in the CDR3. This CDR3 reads CASSSRQVSYEQYF. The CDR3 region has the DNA TGTGCCAGCAGCTCTCGACAGGTCTCCTACGAGCAGTACTTC.

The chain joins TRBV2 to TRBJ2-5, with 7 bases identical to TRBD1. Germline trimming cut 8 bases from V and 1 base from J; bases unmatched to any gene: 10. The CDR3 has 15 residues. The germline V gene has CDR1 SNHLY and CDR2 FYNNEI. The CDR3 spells CASLRDRNPQETQYF. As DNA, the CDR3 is TGTGCCAGCCTCCGGGACAGAAATCCCCAAGAGACCCAGTACTTC.

CDR3: CASSATGIGGYTF. The CDR3, as DNA: TGTGCCAGCAGTGCAACAGGGATCGGCGGCTACACCTTC. V gene TRBV6-1 combines with J gene TRBJ1-2; a possible D gene is TRBD1 (6 bases). Germline V lookup: CDR1 MNHNS, CDR2 SASEGT. The CDR3 is 13 amino acids. V lost 4 bases and J 8 bases, leaving 14 bases between the germline ends.

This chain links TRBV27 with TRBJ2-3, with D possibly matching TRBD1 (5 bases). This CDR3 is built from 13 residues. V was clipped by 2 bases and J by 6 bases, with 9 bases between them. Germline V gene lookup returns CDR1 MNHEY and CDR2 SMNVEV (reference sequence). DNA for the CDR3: TGTGCCAGCAGTTTAGGCAGGGCTGATACGCAGTATTTT. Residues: CASSLGRADTQYF.

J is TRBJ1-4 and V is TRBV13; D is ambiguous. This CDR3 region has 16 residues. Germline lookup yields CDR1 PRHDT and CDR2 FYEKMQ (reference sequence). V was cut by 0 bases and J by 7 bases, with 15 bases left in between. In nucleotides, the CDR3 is TGTGCCAGCAGCTTAGGCCTCGAGAGGGTCGGTGAAAAACTGTTTTTT. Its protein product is CASSLGLERVGEKLFF.

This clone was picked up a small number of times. CDR3 sequence (DNA): TGTGCCAGCAACGAAGCGGGGTCCTACGAGCAGTACTTC. This encodes CASNEAGSYEQYF. The chain employs TRBV13 and TRBJ2-7, with 7 bases identical to TRBD2. Germline V gene sequence: CDR1 PRHDT, CDR2 FYEKMQ (reference sequence). The CDR3 covers 13 residues. V was pared by 7 bases and J by 1 base, with 4 bases of the junction left unmatched.

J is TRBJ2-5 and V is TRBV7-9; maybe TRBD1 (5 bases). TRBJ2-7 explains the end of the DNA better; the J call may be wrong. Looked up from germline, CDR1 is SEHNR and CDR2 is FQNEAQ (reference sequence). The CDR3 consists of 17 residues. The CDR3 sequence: CASSSSLWLQGSYEQYF. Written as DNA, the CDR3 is TGTGCCAGCAGCTCCAGCCTCTGGCTGCAGGGCTCCTACGAGCAGTACTTC.

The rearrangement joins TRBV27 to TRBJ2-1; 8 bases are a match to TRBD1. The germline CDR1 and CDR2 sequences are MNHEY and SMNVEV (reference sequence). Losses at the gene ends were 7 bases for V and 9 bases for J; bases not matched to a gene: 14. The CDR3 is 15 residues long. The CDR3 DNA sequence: TGTGCCAGCACTCCTATAGGGACAGGCTCGAGTGAGCAGTTCTTC. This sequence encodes CASTPIGTGSSEQFF.

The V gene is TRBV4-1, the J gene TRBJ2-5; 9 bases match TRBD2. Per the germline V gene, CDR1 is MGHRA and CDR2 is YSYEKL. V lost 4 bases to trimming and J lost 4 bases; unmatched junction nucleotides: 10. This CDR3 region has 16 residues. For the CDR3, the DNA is TGCGCCAGCAGCCGGCCGGGAGCGGGGGGACCAGAGACCCAGTACTTC. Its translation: CASSRPGAGGPETQYF.

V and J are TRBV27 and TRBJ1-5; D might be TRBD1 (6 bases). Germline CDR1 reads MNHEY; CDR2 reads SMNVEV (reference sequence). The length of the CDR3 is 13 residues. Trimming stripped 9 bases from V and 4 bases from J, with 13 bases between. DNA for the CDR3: TGTGCCAGTTCCTGGACAGTTAATCAGCCCCAGCATTTT. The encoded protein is CASSWTVNQPQHF.